The next 18 T cell receptor beta chains were all read from a single sample in a study of blood T cell repertoires in COVID-19. Assay used: immunoSEQ multiplex PCR; TCRdb lists only in-frame clones, some missing. The sample holds fewer than 400,000 clones; around nine tenths are singletons and the top ten take roughly 5%. The sample comprised PBMCs or T cells enriched from blood (not recorded which). These receptors were taken from a man aged 55 to 70 who had recovered from COVID-19.

The chain combines TRBV29-1 with TRBJ1-2, with TRBD1 matching 7 bases. Unmatched junction bases numbered 7, after V lost 7 bases and J lost 2 bases. The CDR3 spans 13 residues. The germline V gene encodes CDR1 SQVTM and CDR2 ANQGSEA. CDR3 nucleotide sequence: TGCAGCGGTCGACAGGGAAACAACTATGGCTACACCTTC. Translating gives CSGRQGNNYGYTF.

The chain uses TRBV27 and TRBJ2-7; D is ambiguous. Between the trimmed V and J ends, which lost 5 bases and 2 bases, there was a span of 16 bases. The CDR3 is made up of 15 amino acids. CDR1 and CDR2 (germline): MNHEY, SMNVEV (reference sequence). The CDR3 sequence: CASSQKGDHPYEQYF. The DNA of the CDR3 is TGTGCCAGCAGTCAAAAAGGAGACCACCCCTACGAGCAGTACTTC.

This chain connects TRBV27 to TRBJ1-1; TRBD1 matches 8 bases. J gave up 7 bases and V 5 bases, and 6 bases lay outside the gene matches. This CDR3 has 13 amino acids. CDR1 is MNHEY and CDR2 is SMNVEV in the germline V gene (reference sequence). This CDR3 reads CASSINGQGEAFF. CDR3 nucleotide sequence: TGTGCCAGCAGTATAAACGGACAGGGTGAAGCTTTCTTT.

J is TRBJ1-1 and V is TRBV6-2 or TRBV6-3; D unresolved. Trimming shortened V by 4 bases and J by 8 bases, and 11 bases separated the two germline ends. Per germline, CDR1 MNHEY and CDR2 SVGEGT. This CDR3 comprises 12 residues. The CDR3 DNA reads as TGTGCCAGCAGTTTTGGTACGAGGGAAGCTTTCTTT. Its translation: CASSFGTREAFF.

This CDR3 reads CASKVGLMNTEAFF. CDR3 DNA sequence: TGTGCCAGCAAAGTCGGTCTCATGAACACTGAAGCTTTCTTT. The chain carries TRBV5-8 and TRBJ1-1; D not certain. Trimming cost V 6 bases and J 0 bases, with 12 bases left between them. The CDR3 length is 14 residues. In germline, CDR1 is SGHTS, CDR2 YDEGEE.

The chain employs TRBV19 and TRBJ2-7; D not resolved. The CDR3 totals 14 residues. V dropped 3 bases and J dropped 0 bases, with 9 bases sitting between them. Per the germline V gene, CDR1 is LNHDA and CDR2 is SQIVND (reference sequence). This chain's CDR3 is CASSIVWSSYEQYF. CDR3 DNA sequence: TGTGCCAGTAGTATTGTATGGAGCTCCTACGAGCAGTACTTC.

The V gene is TRBV6-2 or TRBV6-3, the J gene TRBJ2-7; 14 nucleotides match TRBD2. The germline V gene has CDR1 MNHEY and CDR2 SVGEGT. V shed 2 bases and J 3 bases; nucleotides not matched to a gene: 3. The CDR3 has 16 amino acids. In DNA form, the CDR3 reads TGTGCCAGCAGTTACGGACTAGCGGGAGGTAGCTACGAGCAGTACTTC. Protein sequence: CASSYGLAGGSYEQYF.

This chain links TRBV7-9 with TRBJ1-2; a weak D match, TRBD1 (6 bases). The germline CDR1 and CDR2 sequences are SEHNR and FQNEAQ (reference sequence). CDR3 length: 15 amino acids. V was cut by 5 bases and J by 8 bases, with 21 bases left in between. In DNA, the CDR3 is TGTGCCAGCAGCCCCCGACAGGCTTTATCCTACGGCTACACCTTC. It specifies CASSPRQALSYGYTF.

The chain is built from TRBV5-4 and TRBJ2-3; 8 nucleotides agree with TRBD2. The J segment lost 4 bases and the V segment lost 9 bases, leaving 7 bases of the junction unmatched. This CDR3 comprises 13 residues. Germline assignment: CDR1 SGHNT and CDR2 YYREEE (reference sequence). As DNA, the CDR3 is TGTGCCAACAAAGCGGGAGACGCAGATACGCAGTATTTT. Translated: CANKAGDADTQYF.

V usage is TRBV19 and J usage is TRBJ2-4, with a weak D call TRBD1 (6 bases). From germline, CDR1 is LNHDA and CDR2 SQIVND (reference sequence). Between the trimmed V and J ends, which lost 3 bases and 5 bases, there was a span of 14 bases. This CDR3 is 15 amino acids long. The DNA of the CDR3 is TGTGCCAGTAGTATCATGGGACAAACGGAAAACATTCAGTACTTC. Translating it yields CASSIMGQTENIQYF.

This chain links TRBV7-6 with TRBJ2-7; tentative D call: TRBD2 (6 bases). V dropped 2 bases and J dropped 3 bases, with 14 bases sitting between them. Germline V lookup: CDR1 SGHVS, CDR2 FNYEAQ. This CDR3 contains 15 residues. The CDR3 DNA reads as TGTGCCAGCAGCTTAAATCCTCTAGCGTACTACGAGCAGTACTTC. Residues: CASSLNPLAYYEQYF.

This sequence joins TRBV4-1 and TRBJ2-5; TRBD2 might be the D (5 bases). The CDR3 runs to 15 residues. V lost 0 bases to trimming and J lost 3 bases, with 11 bases between them. The germline gives CDR1 MGHRA, CDR2 YSYEKL. CDR3 region: CASSQERLLEETQYF. The DNA for the CDR3 is TGCGCCAGCAGCCAAGAACGACTACTTGAAGAGACCCAGTACTTC.

The chain is built from TRBV29-1 and TRBJ1-2; 7 nucleotides agree with TRBD1. CDR1 and CDR2 from the germline V gene are SQVTM and ANQGSEA. V lost 4 bases, J lost 8 bases, and 4 bases stayed unmatched. There are 11 residues in the CDR3. The CDR3 nucleotides read TGCAGCGTTGGCGGGACAGCCGGCTACACCTTC. Translating gives CSVGGTAGYTF.

There are a few counts of this clone. The V and J genes are TRBV28 and TRBJ1-6, with D unresolved. Germline loops: CDR1 MDHEN, CDR2 SYDVKM. The CDR3 totals 15 residues. The V and J ends lost 2 bases and 7 bases respectively, with 12 bases between them. The CDR3, as DNA: TGTGCCAGCAGTTTAAGGCCGGGTGGGAATTCACCCCTCCACTTT. It encodes CASSLRPGGNSPLHF. Supplemented by reference TRBV28 and TRBJ1-6, the full variable domain reads DVKVTQSSRYLVKRTGEKVFLECVQDMDHENMFWYRQDPGLGLRLIYFSYDVKMKEKGDIPEGYSVSREKKERFSLILESASTNQTSMYLCASSLRPGGNSPLHFGNGTRLTVT.

DNA for the CDR3: TGTGCCGGAAGACTAACGAACACCGGGGAGCTGTTTTTT. Residues: CAGRLTNTGELFF. The V and J genes are TRBV2 and TRBJ2-2, with D perhaps matching TRBD2 (5 bases). The V and J ends lost 11 bases and 0 bases respectively, with 10 bases between them. Germline values: CDR1 SNHLY, CDR2 FYNNEI. There are 13 residues in the CDR3.

This chain links TRBV5-1 with TRBJ2-7; 9 bases are shared with TRBD1. The germline gives CDR1 SGHRS, CDR2 YFSETQ. The CDR3 loop spans 17 amino acids. V trimming: 4 bases; J trimming: 5 bases; junction bases outside the gene matches: 16. CDR3 protein: CASSIGAWDRARNEQYF. DNA of the CDR3: TGCGCCAGCAGCATCGGGGCGTGGGACAGGGCCAGGAACGAGCAGTACTTC.

The chain links TRBV10-2 to TRBJ2-7; a weak D match, TRBD2 (6 bases). Looked up from germline, CDR1 is WSHSY and CDR2 is SAAADI. V was trimmed by 7 bases and J by 7 bases, leaving 17 bases between them. The CDR3 is 13 amino acids. The CDR3 sequence is CASKRPPAGEQYF. Written as DNA, the CDR3 is TGCGCCAGCAAACGACCACCCGCGGGGGAGCAGTACTTC.

The chain employs TRBV7-3 and TRBJ1-1; D is unresolved. From germline, CDR1 is SGHTA and CDR2 FQGTGA. V gave up 1 base and J gave up 0 bases, with 12 bases separating them. The CDR3 has 16 residues. The chain's CDR3 is CASSLRPGSMNTEAFF. The CDR3, as DNA: TGTGCCAGCAGCTTAAGACCGGGAAGCATGAACACTGAAGCTTTCTTT.